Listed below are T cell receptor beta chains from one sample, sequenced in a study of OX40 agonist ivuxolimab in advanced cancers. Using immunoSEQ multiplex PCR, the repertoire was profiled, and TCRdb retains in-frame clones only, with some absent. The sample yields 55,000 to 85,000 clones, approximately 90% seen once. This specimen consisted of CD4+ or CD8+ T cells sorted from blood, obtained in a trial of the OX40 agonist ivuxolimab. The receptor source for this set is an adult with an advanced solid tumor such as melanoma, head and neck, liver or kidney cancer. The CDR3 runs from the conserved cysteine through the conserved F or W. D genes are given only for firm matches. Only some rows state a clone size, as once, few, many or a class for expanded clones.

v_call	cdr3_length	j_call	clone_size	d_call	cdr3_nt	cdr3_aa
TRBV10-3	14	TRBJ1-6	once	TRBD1	TGTGCCATCAGTGGCGGGCAGGGGGGTTCACCCCTCCACTTT	CAISGGQGGSPLHF
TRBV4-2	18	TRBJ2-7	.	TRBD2	TGTGCCAGCAGCCAAGGAGGAAAAGCGGGGGGGCGCTCCTACGAGCAGTACTTC	CASSQGGKAGGRSYEQYF
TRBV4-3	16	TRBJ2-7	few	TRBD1	TGCGCCAGCAGCCAAGAGCAATACAGGGGAATCTACGAGCAGTACTTC	CASSQEQYRGIYEQYF
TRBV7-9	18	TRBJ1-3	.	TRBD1	TGTGCCAGCAGCTTGGGACAGGGCTCCTTCGTGAGGGGAAACACCATATATTTT	CASSLGQGSFVRGNTIYF
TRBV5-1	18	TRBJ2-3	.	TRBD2	TGCGCCAGCAGCCCAGCCTCTTTACTAGCGGGGGGGCCCGGTACGCAGTATTTT	CASSPASLLAGGPGTQYF
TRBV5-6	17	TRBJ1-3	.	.	TGTGTCAGCAGCTTGGGGAGCGGGGACCGGGCTGGAAACACCATATATTTT	CVSSLGSGDRAGNTIYF
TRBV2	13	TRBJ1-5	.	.	TGTGCCAGCAGTCGGGACATAAATCAGCCCCAGCATTTT	CASSRDINQPQHF
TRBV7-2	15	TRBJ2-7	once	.	TGTGCCAGCAGCTTACGGGGGTACGATTCCTACGAGCAGTACTTC	CASSLRGYDSYEQYF
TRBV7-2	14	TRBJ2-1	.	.	TGTGCCAGCAGCTTAGCGGGGGTGGACAATGAGCAGTTCTTC	CASSLAGVDNEQFF
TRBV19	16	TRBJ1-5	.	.	TGTGCCAGTAGTCCGAACCAGGGCTTTGGCAATCAGCCCCAGCATTTT	CASSPNQGFGNQPQHF
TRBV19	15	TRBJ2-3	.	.	TGTGCCAGTAGCCCGTCCGGGAAGGGCACAGATACGCAGTATTTT	CASSPSGKGTDTQYF
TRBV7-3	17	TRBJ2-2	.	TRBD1	TGTGCCAGCAGCTTAACAGGGGGCGAGGTGGGCACCGGGGAGCTGTTTTTT	CASSLTGGEVGTGELFF
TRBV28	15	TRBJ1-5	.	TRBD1	TGTGCCAGCATCCCTACAGGGGGTGGCAATCAGCCCCAGCATTTT	CASIPTGGGNQPQHF
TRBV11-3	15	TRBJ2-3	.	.	TGTGCCAGCGCTTTTTCAGCCTCGGGCACAGATACGCAGTATTTT	CASAFSASGTDTQYF
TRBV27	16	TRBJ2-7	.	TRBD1	TGTGCCAGCAGTCCCACCCCCGGGACAGGGGACTACGAGCAGTACTTC	CASSPTPGTGDYEQYF
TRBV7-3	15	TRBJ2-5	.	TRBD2	TGTGCCAGCAGCCCAGGACTAGCGGGGCAAGAGACCCAGTACTTC	CASSPGLAGQETQYF
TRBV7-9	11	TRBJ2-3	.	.	TGTGCCAGCAGCCATAGCGGAACGCAGTATTTT	CASSHSGTQYF